These T cell receptor beta chains were read from a single sample in a study of blood T cell repertoires in COVID-19. This table comes from immunoSEQ multiplex PCR, and its TCRdb copy is limited to in-frame clones, with some not included. The table records around 250,000 clones, 75% to 90% of them present only once. The sequenced sample consisted of PBMCs or T cells enriched from blood (not recorded which). The receptors were sampled from a woman aged 45-59 years who had recovered from COVID-19. The CDR3 runs from the conserved cysteine through the conserved F or W. Each record gives: V gene, D gene, J gene, CDR3 length, clone size, CDR3 protein, CDR3 DNA. D genes are given only for firm matches. Clone size is stated in some rows and not others, as once, few, many or a class when expanded.

v_call: TRBV7-2; d_call: TRBD2; j_call: TRBJ2-5; cdr3_length: 15; clone_size: NA; cdr3_aa: CASSRGTSGKETQYF; cdr3_nt: TGTGCCAGCAGCCGCGGGACTAGCGGGAAAGAGACCCAGTACTTC
v_call: TRBV27; d_call: NA; j_call: TRBJ2-1; cdr3_length: 15; clone_size: NA; cdr3_aa: CASSLSPTGHNEQFF; cdr3_nt: TGTGCCAGCAGTTTATCGCCTACAGGACACAATGAGCAGTTCTTC
v_call: TRBV9; d_call: TRBD1; j_call: TRBJ2-1; cdr3_length: 17; clone_size: NA; cdr3_aa: CASSIDAGQGSYNEQFF; cdr3_nt: TGTGCCAGCAGTATAGACGCGGGACAGGGGTCCTACAATGAGCAGTTCTTC
v_call: TRBV6-1; d_call: TRBD1; j_call: TRBJ1-1; cdr3_length: 14; clone_size: few; cdr3_aa: CASSEDRGLTEAFF; cdr3_nt: TGTGCCAGCAGTGAAGACAGGGGGCTGACTGAAGCTTTCTTT
v_call: TRBV7-6; d_call: TRBD2; j_call: TRBJ2-1; cdr3_length: 16; clone_size: NA; cdr3_aa: CASSSGREVPYNEQFF; cdr3_nt: TGTGCCAGCAGCAGCGGACGGGAGGTACCCTACAATGAGCAGTTCTTC
v_call: TRBV28; d_call: TRBD2; j_call: TRBJ2-1; cdr3_length: 16; clone_size: once; cdr3_aa: CASSRTSGNFYNEQFF; cdr3_nt: TGTGCCAGCAGTCGGACTAGCGGAAATTTCTACAATGAGCAGTTCTTC
v_call: TRBV14; d_call: NA; j_call: TRBJ1-2; cdr3_length: 13; clone_size: NA; cdr3_aa: CASRGFEGYGYTF; cdr3_nt: TGTGCCAGCAGGGGTTTCGAGGGTTATGGCTACACCTTC
v_call: TRBV2; d_call: TRBD2; j_call: TRBJ2-7; cdr3_length: 16; clone_size: NA; cdr3_aa: CASRTSGLAGANEQYF; cdr3_nt: TGTGCCAGCAGGACGTCCGGACTAGCGGGAGCCAACGAGCAGTACTTC
v_call: TRBV28; d_call: NA; j_call: TRBJ2-7; cdr3_length: 12; clone_size: NA; cdr3_aa: CATQFMQNEQYF; cdr3_nt: TGTGCCACCCAGTTTATGCAGAACGAGCAGTACTTC
v_call: TRBV5-5; d_call: NA; j_call: TRBJ1-1; cdr3_length: 13; clone_size: NA; cdr3_aa: CASSTRENTEAFF; cdr3_nt: TGTGCCAGCAGCACCCGGGAGAACACTGAAGCTTTCTTT
v_call: TRBV5-4; d_call: NA; j_call: TRBJ2-3; cdr3_length: 15; clone_size: NA; cdr3_aa: CASSRGTHSTDTQYF; cdr3_nt: TGTGCCAGCAGCCGGGGGACCCATAGCACAGATACGCAGTATTTT
v_call: TRBV2; d_call: TRBD1; j_call: TRBJ2-7; cdr3_length: 14; clone_size: NA; cdr3_aa: CASRGDSLLYEQYF; cdr3_nt: TGTGCCAGCAGGGGGGACAGCCTTCTCTACGAGCAGTACTTC
v_call: TRBV9; d_call: NA; j_call: TRBJ2-1; cdr3_length: 17; clone_size: NA; cdr3_aa: CASSRTDNPHSYNEQFF; cdr3_nt: TGTGCCAGCAGCAGGACAGATAACCCACACTCCTACAATGAGCAGTTCTTC
v_call: TRBV25-1; d_call: TRBD1; j_call: TRBJ1-1; cdr3_length: 15; clone_size: NA; cdr3_aa: CASSESTGRNAEAFF; cdr3_nt: TGTGCCAGCAGTGAATCGACAGGGCGGAATGCTGAAGCTTTCTTT
v_call: TRBV27; d_call: TRBD1; j_call: TRBJ1-2; cdr3_length: 16; clone_size: NA; cdr3_aa: CASSSHTGTGVYGYTF; cdr3_nt: TGTGCCAGCAGCAGCCACACGGGGACAGGGGTCTATGGCTACACCTTC
v_call: TRBV29-1; d_call: NA; j_call: TRBJ2-1; cdr3_length: 15; clone_size: NA; cdr3_aa: CSVVVAVSSYNEQFF; cdr3_nt: TGCAGCGTTGTTGTAGCGGTTAGCTCCTACAATGAGCAGTTCTTC
v_call: TRBV7-8; d_call: TRBD2; j_call: TRBJ2-3; cdr3_length: 18; clone_size: NA; cdr3_aa: CASSLAGTSGRARDTQYF; cdr3_nt: TGTGCCAGCAGCTTAGCCGGGACTAGCGGGAGGGCCAGAGATACGCAGTATTTT
v_call: TRBV28; d_call: TRBD2; j_call: TRBJ2-5; cdr3_length: 16; clone_size: NA; cdr3_aa: CASSFPAGGYQETQYF; cdr3_nt: TGTGCCAGCAGTTTCCCAGCGGGAGGTTACCAAGAGACCCAGTACTTC
v_call: TRBV28; d_call: NA; j_call: TRBJ1-1; cdr3_length: 15; clone_size: NA; cdr3_aa: CASSPTRAMGTEAFF; cdr3_nt: TGTGCCAGCAGCCCGACCAGGGCCATGGGCACTGAAGCTTTCTTT
v_call: TRBV27; d_call: TRBD1; j_call: TRBJ1-2; cdr3_length: 15; clone_size: NA; cdr3_aa: CASSLWGQGGYGYTF; cdr3_nt: TGTGCCAGCAGTTTATGGGGACAGGGAGGCTATGGCTACACCTTC
v_call: TRBV7-9; d_call: NA; j_call: TRBJ2-3; cdr3_length: 12; clone_size: NA; cdr3_aa: CASSLGTDTQYF; cdr3_nt: TGTGCCAGCAGCTTAGGTACTGATACGCAGTATTTT
v_call: TRBV6-5; d_call: NA; j_call: TRBJ2-4; cdr3_length: 14; clone_size: NA; cdr3_aa: CASSYVGGENIQYF; cdr3_nt: TGTGCCAGCAGTTACGTCGGGGGAGAAAACATTCAGTACTTC
v_call: TRBV5-4; d_call: TRBD1; j_call: TRBJ2-7; cdr3_length: 15; clone_size: NA; cdr3_aa: CASSLAGTGSYEQYF; cdr3_nt: TGTGCCAGCAGCTTGGCCGGGACAGGGTCCTACGAGCAGTACTTC
v_call: TRBV5-1; d_call: TRBD2; j_call: TRBJ2-2; cdr3_length: 19; clone_size: NA; cdr3_aa: CASSLLRTSGRANTGELFF; cdr3_nt: TGCGCCAGCAGCTTGCTCCGGACTAGCGGGAGGGCGAATACCGGGGAGCTGTTTTTT
v_call: TRBV12-5; d_call: TRBD1; j_call: TRBJ1-5; cdr3_length: 19; clone_size: NA; cdr3_aa: CASGIRDRGLLYSNQPQHF; cdr3_nt: TGTGCTAGTGGTATCCGGGACAGGGGACTTCTATATAGCAATCAGCCCCAGCATTTT
v_call: TRBV27; d_call: TRBD1; j_call: TRBJ1-5; cdr3_length: 18; clone_size: NA; cdr3_aa: CASSPRRTGIFYNQPQHF; cdr3_nt: TGTGCCAGCAGTCCCAGGCGGACAGGGATCTTTTATAATCAGCCCCAGCATTTT
v_call: TRBV20-1; d_call: NA; j_call: TRBJ2-1; cdr3_length: 10; clone_size: NA; cdr3_aa: CSARDNEQFF; cdr3_nt: TGCAGTGCCCGGGACAATGAGCAGTTCTTC
v_call: TRBV9; d_call: TRBD1; j_call: TRBJ1-5; cdr3_length: 15; clone_size: once; cdr3_aa: CASSVDGQGDQPQHF; cdr3_nt: TGTGCCAGCAGCGTAGACGGACAGGGGGATCAGCCCCAGCATTTT
v_call: TRBV6-1; d_call: TRBD2; j_call: TRBJ2-1; cdr3_length: 16; clone_size: NA; cdr3_aa: CASSVWSSGRSDEQFF; cdr3_nt: TGTGCCAGCAGTGTGTGGTCTAGCGGGAGAAGTGATGAGCAGTTCTTC
v_call: TRBV27; d_call: TRBD1; j_call: TRBJ1-3; cdr3_length: 16; clone_size: NA; cdr3_aa: CASPPGGTEGENTIYF; cdr3_nt: TGTGCCAGCCCCCCGGGGGGGACAGAGGGGGAAAACACCATATATTTT
v_call: TRBV27; d_call: NA; j_call: TRBJ2-7; cdr3_length: 12; clone_size: NA; cdr3_aa: CASSLVLAYQYF; cdr3_nt: TGTGCCAGCAGTTTAGTCTTGGCATACCAGTACTTC
v_call: TRBV28; d_call: TRBD1; j_call: TRBJ1-2; cdr3_length: 18; clone_size: NA; cdr3_aa: CASSRVPGQGLGSYGYTF; cdr3_nt: TGTGCCAGCAGCCGCGTACCGGGACAGGGACTCGGAAGCTATGGCTACACCTTC
v_call: TRBV3-1/TRBV3-2; d_call: TRBD2; j_call: TRBJ2-4; cdr3_length: 17; clone_size: NA; cdr3_aa: CASSQGGGLAAKNIQYF; cdr3_nt: TGTGCCAGCAGCCAGGGGGGGGGACTAGCGGCCAAAAACATTCAGTACTTC
v_call: TRBV5-1; d_call: NA; j_call: TRBJ1-1; cdr3_length: 16; clone_size: once; cdr3_aa: CASSLGRNVGGTEAFF; cdr3_nt: TGCGCCAGCAGCCTCGGAAGGAACGTGGGGGGCACTGAAGCTTTCTTT
v_call: TRBV5-8; d_call: NA; j_call: TRBJ1-1; cdr3_length: 16; clone_size: NA; cdr3_aa: CASITPQTVLVSGAFF; cdr3_nt: TGTGCCAGCATCACACCACAGACAGTTCTGGTATCGGGAGCTTTCTTT
v_call: TRBV5-4; d_call: NA; j_call: TRBJ2-3; cdr3_length: 13; clone_size: NA; cdr3_aa: CASSDYSTDTQYF; cdr3_nt: TGTGCCAGCAGCGACTACAGCACAGATACGCAGTATTTT
v_call: TRBV18; d_call: TRBD1; j_call: TRBJ1-1; cdr3_length: 13; clone_size: NA; cdr3_aa: CASSMDRVAEAFF; cdr3_nt: TGTGCCAGCTCAATGGACAGGGTAGCTGAAGCTTTCTTT
v_call: TRBV19; d_call: TRBD1; j_call: TRBJ1-1; cdr3_length: 16; clone_size: NA; cdr3_aa: CASSTGTGGAFTEAFF; cdr3_nt: TGTGCCAGTAGTACCGGGACAGGGGGCGCATTCACTGAAGCTTTCTTT
v_call: TRBV28; d_call: NA; j_call: TRBJ2-7; cdr3_length: 15; clone_size: once; cdr3_aa: CASSITGFGAYEQYF; cdr3_nt: TGTGCCAGCAGTATCACAGGATTTGGGGCCTACGAGCAGTACTTC
v_call: TRBV5-4; d_call: TRBD1; j_call: TRBJ1-4; cdr3_length: 15; clone_size: NA; cdr3_aa: CASSYDRGRSEKLFF; cdr3_nt: TGTGCCAGCAGCTATGACAGGGGGAGAAGTGAAAAACTGTTTTTT
v_call: TRBV3-1/TRBV3-2; d_call: NA; j_call: TRBJ2-7; cdr3_length: 15; clone_size: NA; cdr3_aa: CASSQGAFSSYEQYF; cdr3_nt: TGTGCCAGCAGCCAAGGGGCTTTTAGCTCCTACGAGCAGTACTTC
v_call: TRBV28; d_call: NA; j_call: TRBJ2-2; cdr3_length: 16; clone_size: once; cdr3_aa: CASRTRQGSNTGELFF; cdr3_nt: TGTGCCAGCAGAACTCGGCAGGGGAGCAATACCGGGGAGCTGTTTTTT
v_call: TRBV7-9; d_call: TRBD1; j_call: TRBJ2-1; cdr3_length: 14; clone_size: once; cdr3_aa: CASSRPGTGREQFF; cdr3_nt: TGTGCCAGCAGCCGTCCCGGGACAGGGCGGGAGCAGTTCTTC
v_call: TRBV6-5; d_call: NA; j_call: TRBJ2-7; cdr3_length: 14; clone_size: NA; cdr3_aa: CASRAMGKATEQYF; cdr3_nt: TGTGCCAGCAGGGCCATGGGCAAGGCCACCGAGCAGTACTTC
v_call: TRBV15; d_call: TRBD2; j_call: TRBJ2-3; cdr3_length: 18; clone_size: NA; cdr3_aa: CATSRLPLGAGVTDTQYF; cdr3_nt: TGTGCCACCAGCAGATTGCCGCTCGGGGCGGGAGTCACAGATACGCAGTATTTT
v_call: TRBV21-1; d_call: NA; j_call: TRBJ2-5; cdr3_length: 16; clone_size: NA; cdr3_aa: CASSNHNRGREETQYF; cdr3_nt: TGTGCCAGCAGCAATCATAACCGCGGCAGGGAAGAGACCCAGTACTTC
v_call: TRBV4-1; d_call: TRBD1; j_call: TRBJ2-4; cdr3_length: 18; clone_size: NA; cdr3_aa: CASSPGTGMRVAKNIQYF; cdr3_nt: TGCGCCAGCAGCCCCGGGACAGGGATGAGAGTAGCCAAAAACATTCAGTACTTC
v_call: TRBV25-1; d_call: TRBD2; j_call: TRBJ2-1; cdr3_length: 17; clone_size: few; cdr3_aa: CASSEDLAGGPVYEQFF; cdr3_nt: TGTGCCAGCAGTGAAGATCTAGCGGGAGGGCCTGTCTATGAGCAGTTCTTC
v_call: TRBV3-1/TRBV3-2; d_call: TRBD1; j_call: TRBJ1-4; cdr3_length: 15; clone_size: NA; cdr3_aa: CASSLKQGRIEKLFF; cdr3_nt: TGTGCCAGCAGCTTAAAACAGGGGCGGATTGAAAAACTGTTTTTT
v_call: TRBV15; d_call: NA; j_call: TRBJ1-3; cdr3_length: 14; clone_size: once; cdr3_aa: CATSRGGPGNTIYF; cdr3_nt: TGTGCCACCAGCAGAGGGGGGCCTGGAAACACCATATATTTT
v_call: TRBV28; d_call: TRBD1; j_call: TRBJ1-1; cdr3_length: 14; clone_size: NA; cdr3_aa: CASRVGQENTEAFF; cdr3_nt: TGTGCCAGCAGGGTAGGACAGGAGAACACTGAAGCTTTCTTT
v_call: TRBV3-1/TRBV3-2; d_call: NA; j_call: TRBJ2-1; cdr3_length: 11; clone_size: once; cdr3_aa: CASSQVGEQFF; cdr3_nt: TGTGCCAGCAGCCAGGTCGGTGAGCAGTTCTTC
v_call: TRBV27; d_call: NA; j_call: TRBJ1-2; cdr3_length: 16; clone_size: few; cdr3_aa: CASRGKTDSYNYGYTF; cdr3_nt: TGTGCCAGCCGCGGCAAAACGGACAGTTATAACTATGGCTACACCTTC